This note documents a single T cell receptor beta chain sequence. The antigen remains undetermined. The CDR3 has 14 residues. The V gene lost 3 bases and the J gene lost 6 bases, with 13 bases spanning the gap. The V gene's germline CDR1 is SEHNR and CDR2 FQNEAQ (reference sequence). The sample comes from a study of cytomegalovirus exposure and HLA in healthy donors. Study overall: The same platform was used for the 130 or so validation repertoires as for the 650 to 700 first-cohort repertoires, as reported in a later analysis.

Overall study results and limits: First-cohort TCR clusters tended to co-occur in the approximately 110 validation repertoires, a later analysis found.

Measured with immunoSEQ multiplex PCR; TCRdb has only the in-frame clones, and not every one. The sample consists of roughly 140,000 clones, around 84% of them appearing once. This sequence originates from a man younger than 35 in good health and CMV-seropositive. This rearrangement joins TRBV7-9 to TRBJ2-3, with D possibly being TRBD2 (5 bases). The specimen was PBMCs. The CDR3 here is CASSFNNPGDTQYF. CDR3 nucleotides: TGTGCCAGCAGCTTCAACAATCCGGGGGATACGCAGTATTTT.